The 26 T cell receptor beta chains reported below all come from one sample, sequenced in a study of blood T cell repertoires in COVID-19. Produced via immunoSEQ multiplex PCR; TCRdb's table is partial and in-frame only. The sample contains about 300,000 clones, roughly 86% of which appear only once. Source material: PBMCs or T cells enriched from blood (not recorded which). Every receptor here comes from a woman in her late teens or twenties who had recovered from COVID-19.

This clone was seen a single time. CDR3: CASSSPTGANTGELFF. The CDR3 nucleotides read TGTGCCAGCAGCTCTCCGACAGGGGCTAACACCGGGGAGCTGTTTTTT. The gene calls are TRBV5-5 and TRBJ2-2; 8 bases align to TRBD1. This CDR3 has 16 amino acids. Germline V CDR1 and CDR2: SGHKS, YYEKEE (reference sequence). V was clipped by 3 bases and J by 2 bases; unmatched bases: 6.

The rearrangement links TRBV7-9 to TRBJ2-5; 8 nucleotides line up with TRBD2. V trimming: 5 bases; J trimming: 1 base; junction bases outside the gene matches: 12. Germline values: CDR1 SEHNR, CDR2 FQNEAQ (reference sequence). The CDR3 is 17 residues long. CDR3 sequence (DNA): TGTGCCAGCAGCCTACGTCCGGGACTAGGCTTCCAAGAGACCCAGTACTTC. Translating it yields CASSLRPGLGFQETQYF.

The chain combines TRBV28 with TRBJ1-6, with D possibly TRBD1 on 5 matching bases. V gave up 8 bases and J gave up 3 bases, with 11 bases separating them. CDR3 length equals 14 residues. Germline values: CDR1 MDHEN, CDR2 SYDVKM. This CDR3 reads CASRDGGYNSPLHF. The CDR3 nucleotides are TGTGCCAGCCGGGACGGGGGCTATAATTCACCCCTCCACTTT.

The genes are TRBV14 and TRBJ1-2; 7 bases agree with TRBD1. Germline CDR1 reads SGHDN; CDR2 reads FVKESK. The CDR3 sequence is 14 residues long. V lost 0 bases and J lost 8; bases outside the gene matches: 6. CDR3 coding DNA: TGTGCCAGCAGCCAAGATGACAGGGTCTACGGCTACACCTTC. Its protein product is CASSQDDRVYGYTF.

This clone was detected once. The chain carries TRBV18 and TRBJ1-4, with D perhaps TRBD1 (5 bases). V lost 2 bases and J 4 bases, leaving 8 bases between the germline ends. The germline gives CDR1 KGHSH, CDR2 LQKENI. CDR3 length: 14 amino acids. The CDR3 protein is CASSPRQNNEKLFF. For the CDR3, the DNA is TGTGCCAGCTCACCAAGACAGAATAATGAAAAACTGTTTTTT.

The CDR3 spells CASSQVTGTGGYDEQFF. The DNA for the CDR3 is TGCGCCAGCAGCCAAGTTACCGGGACAGGGGGGTACGATGAGCAGTTCTTC. The chain links TRBV4-1 to TRBJ2-1; the match to TRBD1 covers 11 bases. V lost 1 base and J lost 8; bases outside the gene matches: 10. Germline assignment: CDR1 MGHRA and CDR2 YSYEKL. The CDR3 spans 17 residues.

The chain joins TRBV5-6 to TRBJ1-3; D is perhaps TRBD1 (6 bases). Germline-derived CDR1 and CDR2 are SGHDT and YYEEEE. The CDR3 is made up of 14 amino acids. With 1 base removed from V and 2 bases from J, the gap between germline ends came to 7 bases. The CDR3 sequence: CASSLRTAGNTIYF. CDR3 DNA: TGTGCCAGCAGCTTGAGGACAGCTGGAAACACCATATATTTT.

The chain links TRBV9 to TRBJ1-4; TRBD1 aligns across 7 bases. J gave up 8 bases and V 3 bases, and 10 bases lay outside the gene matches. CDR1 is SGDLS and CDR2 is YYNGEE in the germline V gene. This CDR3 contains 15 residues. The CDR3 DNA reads TGTGCCAGCAGCGAGGAGGGGGCGCTCCGGGAAAAACTGTTTTTT. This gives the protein CASSEEGALREKLFF.

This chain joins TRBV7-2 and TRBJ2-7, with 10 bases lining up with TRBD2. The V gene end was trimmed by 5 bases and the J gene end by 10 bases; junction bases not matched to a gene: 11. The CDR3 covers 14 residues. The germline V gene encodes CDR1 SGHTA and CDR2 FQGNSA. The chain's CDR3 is CASSNRTSGRSQYF. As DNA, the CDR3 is TGTGCCAGCAGCAACAGGACTAGCGGCAGGAGCCAGTACTTC. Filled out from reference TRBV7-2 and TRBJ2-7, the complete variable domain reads GAGVSQSPSNKVTEKGKDVELRCDPISGHTALYWYRQSLGQGLEFLIYFQGNSAPDKSGLPSDRFSAERTGGSVSTLTIQRTQQEDSAVYLCASSNRTSGRSQYFGPGTRLTVT.

As DNA, the CDR3 is TGTGCCAGCAGCCCCCACCCGGGACAGGGGCCGCAGCAGTACTTC. This translates into CASSPHPGQGPQQYF. The chain couples TRBV7-6 to TRBJ2-7, with TRBD1 matching over 10 bases. This CDR3 has 15 amino acids. Germline-derived CDR1 and CDR2 are SGHVS and FNYEAQ. With V trimmed by 5 bases and J by 8 bases, 12 bases remained unmatched.

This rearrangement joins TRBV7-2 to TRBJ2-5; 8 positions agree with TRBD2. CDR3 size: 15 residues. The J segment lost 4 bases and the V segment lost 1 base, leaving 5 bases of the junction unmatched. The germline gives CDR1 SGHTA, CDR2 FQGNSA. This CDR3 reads CASSLVSGEGETQYF. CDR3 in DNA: TGTGCCAGCAGCTTAGTTAGCGGGGAGGGAGAGACCCAGTACTTC.

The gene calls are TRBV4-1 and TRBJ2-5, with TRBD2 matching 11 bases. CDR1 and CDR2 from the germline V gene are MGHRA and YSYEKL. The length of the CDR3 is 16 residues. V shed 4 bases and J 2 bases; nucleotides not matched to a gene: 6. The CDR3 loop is CASSLGTSGSQETQYF. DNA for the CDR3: TGCGCCAGCAGCCTCGGGACTAGCGGATCACAAGAGACCCAGTACTTC.

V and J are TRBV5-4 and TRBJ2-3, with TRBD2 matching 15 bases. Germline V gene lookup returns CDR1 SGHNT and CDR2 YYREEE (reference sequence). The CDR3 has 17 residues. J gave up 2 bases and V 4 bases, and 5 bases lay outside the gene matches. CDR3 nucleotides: TGTGCCAGCAGCCGGGGACTAGCGGGGGGTACCACAGATACGCAGTATTTT. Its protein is CASSRGLAGGTTDTQYF.

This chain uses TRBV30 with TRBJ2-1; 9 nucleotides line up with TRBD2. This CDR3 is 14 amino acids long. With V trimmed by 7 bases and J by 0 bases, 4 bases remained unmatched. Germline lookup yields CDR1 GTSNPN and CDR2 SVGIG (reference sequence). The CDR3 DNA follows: TGTGCCTTAAAACTAGCGGGCTCCTACAATGAGCAGTTCTTC. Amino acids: CALKLAGSYNEQFF.

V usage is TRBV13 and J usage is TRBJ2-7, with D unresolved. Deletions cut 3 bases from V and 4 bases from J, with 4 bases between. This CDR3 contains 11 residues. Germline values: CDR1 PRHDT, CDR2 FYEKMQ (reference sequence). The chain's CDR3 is CASSFVYEQYF. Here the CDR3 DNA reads TGTGCCAGCAGCTTCGTTTACGAGCAGTACTTC.

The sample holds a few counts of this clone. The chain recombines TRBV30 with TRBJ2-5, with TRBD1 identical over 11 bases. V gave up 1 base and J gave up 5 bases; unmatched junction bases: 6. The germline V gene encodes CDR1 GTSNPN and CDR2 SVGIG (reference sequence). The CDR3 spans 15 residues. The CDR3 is CAWSGGQGARETQYF. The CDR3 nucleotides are TGTGCCTGGAGTGGAGGACAGGGGGCGAGGGAGACCCAGTACTTC.

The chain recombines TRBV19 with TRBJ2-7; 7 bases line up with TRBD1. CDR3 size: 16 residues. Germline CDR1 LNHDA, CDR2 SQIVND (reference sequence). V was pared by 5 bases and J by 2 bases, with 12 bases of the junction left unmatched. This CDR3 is CASSAGTGTATYEQYF. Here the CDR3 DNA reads TGTGCCAGTAGTGCCGGAACTGGGACAGCCACCTACGAGCAGTACTTC.

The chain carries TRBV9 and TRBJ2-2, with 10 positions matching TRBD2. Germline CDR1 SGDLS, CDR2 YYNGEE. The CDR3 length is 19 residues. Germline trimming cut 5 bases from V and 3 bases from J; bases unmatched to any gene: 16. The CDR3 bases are TGTGCCAGCAGGCCTCGTGTAGCGGGAGGACCGGCGGACACCGGGGAGCTGTTTTTT. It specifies CASRPRVAGGPADTGELFF.

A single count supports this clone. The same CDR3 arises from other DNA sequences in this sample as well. CDR3: CASSPRGDGYTF. CDR3 bases: TGCGCCAGCAGCCCCCGGGGGGATGGCTACACCTTC. The rearrangement joins TRBV5-1 to TRBJ1-2, with a tentative D call TRBD1 (5 bases). This CDR3 has 12 amino acids. In germline, CDR1 is SGHRS, CDR2 YFSETQ. Trimming took off 4 bases at V and 6 bases at J, with 10 bases between the two ends.

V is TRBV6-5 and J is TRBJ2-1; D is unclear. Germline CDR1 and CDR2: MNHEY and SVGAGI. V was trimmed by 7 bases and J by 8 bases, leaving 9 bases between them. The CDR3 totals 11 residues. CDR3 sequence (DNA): TGTGCCAGCAAGAACCGGGATGAGCAGTTCTTC. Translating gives CASKNRDEQFF.

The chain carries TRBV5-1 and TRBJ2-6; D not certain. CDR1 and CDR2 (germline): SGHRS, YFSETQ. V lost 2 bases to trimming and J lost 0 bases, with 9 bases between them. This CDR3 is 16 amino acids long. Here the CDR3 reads CASSLDGFSGANVLTF. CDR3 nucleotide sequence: TGCGCCAGCAGCTTAGACGGGTTCTCTGGGGCCAACGTCCTGACTTTC. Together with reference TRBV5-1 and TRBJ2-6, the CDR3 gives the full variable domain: KAGVTQTPRYLIKTRGQQVTLSCSPISGHRSVSWYQQTPGQGLQFLFEYFSETQRNKGNFPGRFSGRQFSNSRSEMNVSTLELGDSALYLCASSLDGFSGANVLTFGAGSRLTVL.

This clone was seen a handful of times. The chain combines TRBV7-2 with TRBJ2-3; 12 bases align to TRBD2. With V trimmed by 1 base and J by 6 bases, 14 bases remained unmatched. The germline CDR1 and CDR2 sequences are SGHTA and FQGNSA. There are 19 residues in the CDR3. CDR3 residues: CASSLDRTGLAGLEDTQYF. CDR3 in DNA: TGTGCCAGCAGCTTAGACAGGACAGGACTAGCGGGGCTAGAGGATACGCAGTATTTT.

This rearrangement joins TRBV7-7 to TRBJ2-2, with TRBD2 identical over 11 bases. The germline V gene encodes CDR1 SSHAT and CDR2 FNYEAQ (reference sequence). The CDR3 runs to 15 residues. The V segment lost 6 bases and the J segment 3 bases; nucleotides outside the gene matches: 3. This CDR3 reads CASSKLAGDTGELFF. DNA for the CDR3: TGTGCCAGCAGTAAACTAGCGGGAGACACCGGGGAGCTGTTTTTT.

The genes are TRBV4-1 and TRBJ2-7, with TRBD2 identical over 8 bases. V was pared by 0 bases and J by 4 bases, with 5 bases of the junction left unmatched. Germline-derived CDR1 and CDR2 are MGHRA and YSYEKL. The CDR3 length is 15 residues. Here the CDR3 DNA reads TGCGCCAGCAGCCAAGAGGACGGGAGGGGGTACGAGCAGTACTTC. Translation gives CASSQEDGRGYEQYF.

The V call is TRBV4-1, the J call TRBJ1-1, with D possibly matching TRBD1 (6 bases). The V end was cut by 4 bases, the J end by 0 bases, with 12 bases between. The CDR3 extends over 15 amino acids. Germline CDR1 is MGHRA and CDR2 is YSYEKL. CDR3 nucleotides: TGCGCCAGCAGCCGCGGGGGGCTGATGAACACTGAAGCTTTCTTT. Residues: CASSRGGLMNTEAFF.

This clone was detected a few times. CDR3: CATSRELAGGGETQYF. The DNA for the CDR3 is TGTGCCACCAGCAGAGAACTAGCGGGGGGTGGTGAGACCCAGTACTTC. The chain has TRBV15 and TRBJ2-5; 12 bases fit TRBD2. Trimming at V came to 0 bases and at J to 5 bases, leaving 4 bases not matched to a gene. CDR1 and CDR2 from the germline V gene are LNHNV and YYDKDF (reference sequence). The CDR3 has 16 amino acids.